The rows below give T cell receptor beta chains drawn from one sample of a study of blood T cell repertoires in COVID-19. The data were produced by immunoSEQ multiplex PCR, yet TCRdb's version contains in-frame clones alone and is incomplete. The table shows about 46,000 clones, with 70% to 90% occurring only once. Material for sequencing was peripheral blood. These receptors all come from a human donor in a cohort sampled during active COVID-19. The donor label of this sample is uncertain. The CDR3 runs from the conserved cysteine through the conserved F or W. D genes are given only for firm matches. Clone size is not always given. Where it is, it says once, few, many or a class for expanded clones.

d_gene: TRBD2; v_gene: TRBV7-8; abundance: -; j_gene: TRBJ2-7; CDR3aa: CASTPGAGAAEQYF; CDR3nt: TGTGCCAGCACCCCAGGAGCGGGGGCGGCCGAGCAGTACTTC
d_gene: TRBD1; v_gene: TRBV28; abundance: -; j_gene: TRBJ2-7; CDR3aa: CASSDPPAGGYEQYF; CDR3nt: TGTGCCAGCAGTGACCCCCCGGCAGGGGGTTACGAGCAGTACTTC
d_gene: TRBD2; v_gene: TRBV10-3; abundance: -; j_gene: TRBJ2-3; CDR3aa: CAIGEGPEDTQYF; CDR3nt: TGTGCCATCGGGGAGGGGCCTGAGGATACGCAGTATTTT
d_gene: -; v_gene: TRBV12-3/TRBV12-4; abundance: -; j_gene: TRBJ1-2; CDR3aa: CASSLGAGAGYTF; CDR3nt: TGTGCCAGCAGTTTAGGGGCAGGGGCTGGCTACACCTTC
d_gene: TRBD1; v_gene: TRBV24-1; abundance: -; j_gene: TRBJ1-3; CDR3aa: CATTGTGGCTGGNTIYF; CDR3nt: TGTGCCACCACCGGGACAGGGGGTTGTACGGGGGGAAACACCATATATTTT
d_gene: -; v_gene: TRBV5-6; abundance: -; j_gene: TRBJ1-1; CDR3aa: CASSLRVRGVTEAFF; CDR3nt: TGTGCCAGCAGCTTGAGGGTTCGGGGAGTCACTGAAGCTTTCTTT
d_gene: -; v_gene: TRBV28; abundance: -; j_gene: TRBJ1-2; CDR3aa: CASTRAGSGGYTF; CDR3nt: TGTGCCAGCACCCGCGCGGGTTCTGGTGGCTACACCTTC
d_gene: -; v_gene: TRBV9; abundance: -; j_gene: TRBJ2-7; CDR3aa: CASSVGMGRSYEQYF; CDR3nt: TGTGCCAGCAGCGTAGGAATGGGCAGATCCTACGAGCAGTACTTC
d_gene: TRBD2; v_gene: TRBV20-1; abundance: -; j_gene: TRBJ2-5; CDR3aa: CSASPSGGWWTQYF; CDR3nt: TGCAGTGCTAGTCCTAGCGGGGGGTGGTGGACCCAGTACTTC
d_gene: -; v_gene: TRBV3-1/TRBV3-2; abundance: -; j_gene: TRBJ2-3; CDR3aa: CASSRLTGDGTDTQYF; CDR3nt: TGTGCCAGCAGCCGTCTAACGGGGGACGGCACAGATACGCAGTATTTT
d_gene: -; v_gene: TRBV15; abundance: -; j_gene: TRBJ2-6; CDR3aa: CATSRGTRSGANVLTF; CDR3nt: TGTGCCACCAGCAGGGGGACTCGGTCTGGGGCCAACGTCCTGACTTTC
d_gene: TRBD2; v_gene: TRBV7-3; abundance: -; j_gene: TRBJ2-2; CDR3aa: CASSPGGIAAYTGELFF; CDR3nt: TGTGCCAGCAGCCCGGGGGGGATAGCGGCTTACACCGGGGAGCTGTTTTTT
d_gene: TRBD1; v_gene: TRBV25-1; abundance: -; j_gene: TRBJ2-2; CDR3aa: CASRETGGYGELFF; CDR3nt: TGTGCCAGCAGGGAGACAGGGGGCTACGGGGAGCTGTTTTTT
d_gene: TRBD2; v_gene: TRBV5-1; abundance: -; j_gene: TRBJ2-4; CDR3aa: CASSSSGTENIQYF; CDR3nt: TGCGCCAGCAGTTCTAGCGGAACGGAAAACATTCAGTACTTC
d_gene: -; v_gene: TRBV18; abundance: -; j_gene: TRBJ2-7; CDR3aa: CASSPGENSKIYEQYF; CDR3nt: TGTGCCAGCTCACCAGGCGAGAACAGTAAGATCTACGAGCAGTACTTC
d_gene: TRBD1; v_gene: TRBV5-1; abundance: -; j_gene: TRBJ2-1; CDR3aa: CASSTGQGYNEQFF; CDR3nt: TGCGCCAGCAGCACTGGACAGGGTTACAATGAGCAGTTCTTC
d_gene: TRBD1; v_gene: TRBV9; abundance: -; j_gene: TRBJ1-1; CDR3aa: CASSADRANTEAFF; CDR3nt: TGTGCCAGCAGCGCGGACAGGGCGAACACTGAAGCTTTCTTT
d_gene: TRBD1; v_gene: TRBV3-1/TRBV3-2; abundance: -; j_gene: TRBJ2-7; CDR3aa: CASSQVSGGGGQYF; CDR3nt: TGTGCCAGCAGCCAGGTCTCAGGGGGCGGCGGGCAGTACTTC
d_gene: TRBD1; v_gene: TRBV4-2; abundance: few; j_gene: TRBJ2-7; CDR3aa: CASSQGTNAGQGQRQYF; CDR3nt: TGTGCCAGCAGCCAAGGAACCAACGCGGGACAGGGACAAAGGCAGTACTTC
d_gene: TRBD2; v_gene: TRBV19; abundance: -; j_gene: TRBJ2-3; CDR3aa: CASSIRAGGPVIVTDTQYF; CDR3nt: TGTGCCAGTAGTATAAGAGCGGGGGGACCAGTAATAGTAACAGATACGCAGTATTTT
d_gene: TRBD2; v_gene: TRBV5-4; abundance: few; j_gene: TRBJ2-1; CDR3aa: CASSLAGVTSGGQVQFF; CDR3nt: TGTGCCAGCAGCTTGGCCGGTGTGACTAGCGGGGGGCAGGTGCAGTTCTTC
d_gene: TRBD1; v_gene: TRBV19; abundance: -; j_gene: TRBJ1-2; CDR3aa: CASSTRQGYYGYTF; CDR3nt: TGTGCCAGTAGTACGCGACAGGGCTACTATGGCTACACCTTC
d_gene: -; v_gene: TRBV7-9; abundance: -; j_gene: TRBJ1-5; CDR3aa: CASSLGGDQPQHF; CDR3nt: TGTGCCAGCAGCTTGGGAGGGGATCAGCCCCAGCATTTT
d_gene: TRBD1; v_gene: TRBV3-1/TRBV3-2; abundance: -; j_gene: TRBJ1-3; CDR3aa: CASSQARSGTAGNTIYF; CDR3nt: TGTGCCAGCAGCCAAGCTCGCTCCGGGACAGCTGGAAACACCATATATTTT
d_gene: TRBD1; v_gene: TRBV9; abundance: -; j_gene: TRBJ2-1; CDR3aa: CASSEQLMGTGGDEQFF; CDR3nt: TGTGCCAGCAGCGAGCAATTAATGGGGACAGGGGGCGATGAGCAGTTCTTC
d_gene: -; v_gene: TRBV15; abundance: -; j_gene: TRBJ2-7; CDR3aa: CATSRGSSYEQYF; CDR3nt: TGTGCCACCAGCAGAGGGAGCTCCTACGAGCAGTACTTC
d_gene: -; v_gene: TRBV30; abundance: -; j_gene: TRBJ2-2; CDR3aa: CAWTGDNTGELFF; CDR3nt: TGTGCCTGGACAGGGGATAACACCGGGGAGCTGTTTTTT
d_gene: TRBD1; v_gene: TRBV10-1; abundance: -; j_gene: TRBJ2-1; CDR3aa: CASSRPRDRGGNSYNEQFF; CDR3nt: TGCGCCAGCAGCCGCCCCCGGGACAGGGGGGGTAACTCCTACAATGAGCAGTTCTTC
d_gene: TRBD2; v_gene: TRBV7-2; abundance: -; j_gene: TRBJ2-1; CDR3aa: CASSLASGGGGSYNEQFF; CDR3nt: TGTGCCAGCAGCTTAGCCTCTGGCGGGGGTGGTTCCTACAATGAGCAGTTCTTC
d_gene: TRBD1; v_gene: TRBV5-6; abundance: -; j_gene: TRBJ1-1; CDR3aa: CASSLGQGNSNTEAFF; CDR3nt: TGTGCCAGCAGCTTAGGACAGGGGAACTCTAACACTGAAGCTTTCTTT
d_gene: TRBD2; v_gene: TRBV6-6; abundance: -; j_gene: TRBJ2-1; CDR3aa: CASSQGTSGGGEQFF; CDR3nt: TGTGCCAGCAGTCAAGGGACTAGCGGGGGAGGTGAGCAGTTCTTC
d_gene: TRBD2; v_gene: TRBV3-1/TRBV3-2; abundance: -; j_gene: TRBJ2-2; CDR3aa: CASSQSGGAGELFF; CDR3nt: TGTGCCAGCAGCCAGAGCGGGGGGGCCGGGGAGCTGTTTTTT
d_gene: -; v_gene: TRBV18; abundance: -; j_gene: TRBJ1-1; CDR3aa: CASSPGPDTEAFF; CDR3nt: TGTGCCAGCTCACCAGGGCCTGACACTGAAGCTTTCTTT
d_gene: TRBD1; v_gene: TRBV5-6; abundance: -; j_gene: TRBJ1-1; CDR3aa: CASSLESYRGNTEAFF; CDR3nt: TGTGCCAGCAGCTTGGAATCATACAGGGGGAACACTGAAGCTTTCTTT
d_gene: -; v_gene: TRBV7-3; abundance: -; j_gene: TRBJ2-5; CDR3aa: CASSLSAGQETQYF; CDR3nt: TGTGCCAGCAGCTTATCGGCAGGTCAAGAGACCCAGTACTTC
d_gene: TRBD1; v_gene: TRBV5-1; abundance: -; j_gene: TRBJ2-5; CDR3aa: CASSSGTGGYQETQYF; CDR3nt: TGCGCCAGCAGCTCGGGGACAGGGGGTTACCAAGAGACCCAGTACTTC
d_gene: -; v_gene: TRBV28; abundance: -; j_gene: TRBJ1-2; CDR3aa: CASSFDSYGYTF; CDR3nt: TGTGCCAGCAGTTTTGACAGCTATGGCTACACCTTC
d_gene: -; v_gene: TRBV6-6; abundance: -; j_gene: TRBJ2-7; CDR3aa: CASSYREAYEQYF; CDR3nt: TGTGCCAGCAGTTACCGGGAAGCCTACGAGCAGTACTTC
d_gene: -; v_gene: TRBV7-2; abundance: -; j_gene: TRBJ1-4; CDR3aa: CASSLGLREKLFF; CDR3nt: TGTGCCAGCAGCCTGGGCCTTCGGGAAAAACTGTTTTTT
d_gene: TRBD2; v_gene: TRBV3-1/TRBV3-2; abundance: -; j_gene: TRBJ2-7; CDR3aa: CASSQGSGVGEQYF; CDR3nt: TGTGCCAGCAGCCAGGGTAGCGGGGTTGGAGAGCAGTACTTC
d_gene: -; v_gene: TRBV7-8; abundance: -; j_gene: TRBJ2-3; CDR3aa: CASSLAARGLTDTQYF; CDR3nt: TGTGCCAGCAGCTTAGCGGCCAGGGGCTTGACAGATACGCAGTATTTT
d_gene: -; v_gene: TRBV11-3; abundance: few; j_gene: TRBJ1-5; CDR3aa: CASSLVVGGYQPQHF; CDR3nt: TGTGCCAGCAGCTTGGTGGTTGGGGGGTATCAGCCCCAGCATTTT
d_gene: TRBD1; v_gene: TRBV5-4; abundance: once; j_gene: TRBJ2-7; CDR3aa: CASSSGTGATYEQYF; CDR3nt: TGTGCCAGCAGCTCTGGGACAGGGGCCACCTACGAGCAGTACTTC
d_gene: TRBD1; v_gene: TRBV6-2/TRBV6-3; abundance: -; j_gene: TRBJ1-6; CDR3aa: CASSPDRGLNSPLHF; CDR3nt: TGTGCCAGCAGCCCGGACAGGGGGCTCAATTCACCCCTCCACTTT
d_gene: -; v_gene: TRBV7-9; abundance: -; j_gene: TRBJ1-6; CDR3aa: CASSSRTVVVPLHF; CDR3nt: TGTGCCAGCAGCTCCCGGACTGTAGTCGTTCCCCTCCACTTT
d_gene: -; v_gene: TRBV2; abundance: -; j_gene: TRBJ1-2; CDR3aa: CASSENPGDGYTF; CDR3nt: TGTGCCAGCAGTGAAAATCCAGGGGATGGCTACACCTTC
d_gene: -; v_gene: TRBV11-2; abundance: once; j_gene: TRBJ2-2; CDR3aa: CASSTGTVATPGELFF; CDR3nt: TGTGCCAGCAGCACCGGGACTGTTGCGACCCCCGGGGAGCTGTTTTTT
d_gene: TRBD1; v_gene: TRBV9; abundance: -; j_gene: TRBJ2-3; CDR3aa: CASSVKARDRDTQYF; CDR3nt: TGTGCCAGCAGCGTAAAGGCCAGGGACAGGGATACGCAGTATTTT
d_gene: TRBD1; v_gene: TRBV9; abundance: -; j_gene: TRBJ2-7; CDR3aa: CASSVAGTGGRDEQYF; CDR3nt: TGTGCCAGCAGCGTCGCCGGGACAGGGGGCAGAGACGAGCAGTACTTC
d_gene: TRBD1; v_gene: TRBV11-2; abundance: few; j_gene: TRBJ2-2; CDR3aa: CASSLEGGVTGELFF; CDR3nt: TGTGCCAGCAGCTTAGAAGGGGGCGTCACCGGGGAGCTGTTTTTT
d_gene: TRBD2; v_gene: TRBV19; abundance: -; j_gene: TRBJ2-3; CDR3aa: CASRGLAGGTDTQYF; CDR3nt: TGTGCCAGTAGGGGACTAGCGGGGGGAACAGATACGCAGTATTTT
d_gene: -; v_gene: TRBV24-1; abundance: -; j_gene: TRBJ1-1; CDR3aa: CATKGRGNTEAFF; CDR3nt: TGTGCCACCAAAGGAAGGGGGAACACTGAAGCTTTCTTT
d_gene: -; v_gene: TRBV2; abundance: few; j_gene: TRBJ2-1; CDR3aa: CASSERGSNNEQFF; CDR3nt: TGTGCCAGCAGTGAACGGGGGTCAAACAATGAGCAGTTCTTC
d_gene: TRBD2; v_gene: TRBV4-3; abundance: -; j_gene: TRBJ2-5; CDR3aa: CASSQELLAGGETQYF; CDR3nt: TGCGCCAGCAGCCAAGAGTTGCTAGCGGGGGGAGAGACCCAGTACTTC